Here is one T cell receptor beta chain with its context. The antigen this receptor binds is unknown. One base away there is no much larger clone; base qualities are not given. The trial excluded patients who had a history of autoimmune disease or who were on systemic immunosuppression. In every dose cohort, peripheral blood was drawn for TCR sequencing at baseline, cycle 4 day 1, and cycle 7 day 1. Samples came from an open-label, multicenter, first-in-human phase I dose-escalation trial of ivuxolimab. Adults with locally advanced or metastatic melanoma, renal cell, hepatocellular, or head and neck squamous cell carcinoma were enrolled in the trial. Before TCR sequencing, CD4+ T cells and CD8+ T cells from peripheral blood were sorted into separate populations. The source of the sample is a study of OX40 agonist ivuxolimab in advanced cancers. Looking at the study overall: Ivuxolimab was an agonistic, fully human IgG2 monoclonal antibody directed against OX40 (CD134), a costimulatory receptor. Intravenous ivuxolimab was administered to patients every 2 weeks at six dose levels: 0.01, 0.1, 0.3, 1.5, 3 and 10 mg/kg. Of the approximately 54 patients in dose escalation, about 20 had hepatocellular carcinoma, around 15 had melanoma, 9 had renal cell carcinoma and 9 had head and neck cancer. A male proportion of around 80% and a mean age of 60 years, ranging from 23 to 79, were recorded for the dose-escalation cohort. Prior anti-PD-1, anti-PD-L1 or anti-CTLA-4 therapy was permitted, and checkpoint inhibitors had been received by 40% to 50% of dose-escalation patients. Partial responses occurred in three dose-escalation patients: two with cutaneous melanoma and one with hepatocellular carcinoma. Peripheral TCRbeta sequencing was intended to test whether TCR sequence diversity was altered and clonal T-cell expansion was caused by ivuxolimab. The paper describes the monotherapy dose-escalation part (N of about 47 patients) of the phase I trial of ivuxolimab.

From the cysteine up to the phenylalanine, the CDR3 has a length of 20 residues. CDR3 DNA only is kept here, 60 bases in frame from base 1. Relative to germline, V is missing 2 bases and J is missing 2 bases, with 15 bases of the junction outside any gene match. CDR1 is given as SGHRS and CDR2 as YFSETQ, both from the germline V gene. Study-wide conclusions, independent of this receptor: Antigen specificity was not determined for the clonally expanded peripheral T cells. In the 0.1-3.0 mg/kg groups, partial responders were among the patients with the lowest normalized peripheral clonal expansion, particularly in CD8+ T cells. Low levels of normalized T-cell clonal expansion were also seen in some patients who did not respond. At doses of 0.1 to 3.0 mg/kg, clonal expansion of both CD4+ and CD8+ T cells in blood was seen between baseline and week 6. After ivuxolimab, CD8+ T cells had more expanded clones than CD4+ T cells on average.

To sequence the TCRbeta CDR3 region, genomic DNA was isolated from the sorted cells. The immunoSEQ Assay was used to sequence the TCRbeta CDR3 regions. Imported from immuneACCESS, the table was reduced by TCRdb to in-frame sequences with V and J called. These copies leave out some clones; in studies compared against another copy, an unresolved V gene accounts for under half, and the cause of the remainder is not known. In all, the sample holds approximately 60,000 clones, and around 83% of those were seen once. 0.6% to 0.9% of the sample is taken by the ten largest. Recombination joined TRBV5-1 with TRBJ1-3; 11 middle bases align to TRBD1. The sample in question was CD4+ or CD8+ T cells sorted from blood, obtained in a trial of the OX40 agonist ivuxolimab. The sequence came from an adult with an advanced solid tumor such as melanoma, head and neck, liver or kidney cancer. Here is the DNA: TGCGCCAGCAGCTTTGGGCCGGACAGGGGGCATCGGCTTGCTGGAAACACCATATATTTT. Translated, this gives CASSFGPDRGHRLAGNTIYF.